This TCR beta chain is from a study of beta chain features in type 1 diabetes. About this clone: Its antigen remains unknown.

The entirety of the isolated RNA underwent reverse transcription, so expressed TCRB transcripts were sequenced. Generated by immunoSEQ multiplex PCR, the TCRdb table keeps only in-frame clones and is missing some. The top ten clones hold 0.02% to 0.025% of a sample with over 700,000 clones, 17% of them seen once. J was trimmed by 3 bases and V by 3 bases; bases with no gene match: 11. Germline values: CDR1 MNHNS, CDR2 SASEGT. CDR3 length equals 17 residues. Findings and caveats of the study: Here, the possible influence of HLA type (on TCRB rearrangement) remained unresolved.

The sample consisted of naive CD4+ T cells from blood. The V gene is TRBV6-1, the J gene TRBJ2-1; 7 nucleotides agree with TRBD1. The receptor's source is a woman under 30 in good health. Written as DNA, the CDR3 is TGTGCCAGCAGTGACACTCACAGGGGCCCTATCTACAATGAGCAGTTCTTC. Its protein product is CASSDTHRGPIYNEQFF.